The present T cell receptor (beta chain) was sequenced within a study of blood T cells in healthy people across ages. Turning to the study itself: Template-switching capture recovered about one barcoded beta molecule per two T cells. Study results and caveats: Diversity figures based on one million T cells were deemed too low.

The CDR3 is made up of 14 amino acids. The trim removed 5 bases at V and 2 bases at J, leaving 2 bases unmatched. Germline CDR1 MNHEY, CDR2 SVGAGI. The authors ran a second PCR of 7 to 11 cycles using a sample-barcoded 5' primer and a J-beta primer mix. TCRdb reprocessed the 5' RACE reads with MiXCR, giving one entry per CDR3 protein. The profile shows about 1.5 million distinct CDR3 sequences, 35% to 45% of them singletons. About this clonotype: Its specificity is not known.

This TCR was recovered from a woman between 18 and 29 years old in good health. Sequencing input: blood. V gene TRBV6-5 combines with J gene TRBJ2-2; 7 bases line up with TRBD1. DNA of the CDR3: TGTGCCAGCAGTCCAGGGGGAAACACCGGGGAGCTGTTTTTT. Residues: CASSPGGNTGELFF.